This T cell receptor beta chain was recovered during a study of T cell repertoires in cytomegalovirus infection. The CDR3 length is 17 residues. Per germline, CDR1 LGHNA and CDR2 YNFKEQ. V lost 0 bases, J lost 8 bases, and 19 bases lay in between. This clonotype was detected a few times. One entry per CDR3 protein, called by TCRdb with MiXCR from the reads. The top ten hold about 2.8% of the sample, which has 740,000 or so distinct CDR3 sequences, approximately 40% seen once. The sequencing input was PBMCs. This chain links TRBV4-2 with TRBJ1-4; D not certain. This clonotype was sampled from a human donor in good health (CMV status not recorded). Some clones in this sample may be carry-over from other donors' samples. CDR3: CASSQEDWRAPTEKLFF. The DNA of the CDR3 is TGTGCCAGCAGCCAAGAGGATTGGAGGGCCCCCACCGAAAAACTGTTTTTT.